This T cell receptor beta chain was recorded in a study of OX40 agonist ivuxolimab in advanced cancers. In the study overall: People in dose escalation had one of these cancers: hepatocellular carcinoma, melanoma, renal cell or head and neck cancer. Partial responses were achieved by three patients, one with hepatocellular carcinoma and two with cutaneous melanoma. Eligibility admitted prior anti-PD-1, anti-PD-L1 or anti-CTLA-4 therapy; around 42% had some.

Points from the study as a whole: Several nonresponders also turned out to have low normalized T-cell clonal expansion.

Trimming removed 6 bases from V and 4 bases from J; junction bases left unmatched: 9. Per germline, CDR1 LNHDA and CDR2 SQIVND (reference sequence). CDR3 length equals 15 residues. A remark on this clone: Its target is unknown.

Profiling relied on immunoSEQ multiplex PCR, and the TCRdb table lists in-frame clones only, not all of them. The sample lists over 75,000 clones, roughly nine tenths seen once, with roughly 1.1% in the top ten. This sequence was found in an adult with an advanced solid tumor such as melanoma, head and neck, liver or kidney cancer. The rearrangement links TRBV19 to TRBJ2-5, with 9 bases lining up with TRBD1. The sample consisted of CD4+ or CD8+ T cells sorted from blood, taken in a trial of the OX40 agonist ivuxolimab. As DNA, the CDR3 is TGTGCCAGTAGCCCGGGACAGGGAGTCCGAGAGACCCAGTACTTC. It specifies CASSPGQGVRETQYF.